Shown below are 13 T cell receptor beta chains from a single sample sequenced in a study of shared clonotypes between healthy human individuals. Selected positively for CCR7 and CD45RO-negative, naive CD8 cells excluded terminally differentiated effector memory CD45RA+ cells. Generated by immunoSEQ multiplex PCR, the TCRdb table keeps only in-frame clones and is missing some. Of about 820,000 clones listed, more than 85% are singletons. Source material: naive CD8+ T cells sorted from blood. The origin of the receptors is a young man in good health.

This clone is a singleton in its sample. V gene TRBV5-5 combines with J gene TRBJ2-4; D is possibly TRBD2 (6 bases). The CDR3 sequence is 18 residues long. From germline, CDR1 is SGHKS and CDR2 YYEKEE (reference sequence). The V gene lost 0 bases and the J gene lost 1 base, with 17 bases spanning the gap. CDR3 residues: CASSLGSGWEEAKNIQYF. The CDR3, as DNA: TGTGCCAGCAGCTTGGGTTCGGGCTGGGAGGAGGCCAAAAACATTCAGTACTTC.

This sequence joins TRBV27 and TRBJ2-7; possible D gene TRBD2, 5 bases. Trimming stripped 5 bases from V and 2 bases from J, with 19 bases between. CDR3 length: 16 amino acids. Germline lookup yields CDR1 MNHEY and CDR2 SMNVEV (reference sequence). DNA for the CDR3: TGTGCCAGCAGTACCTTGGCGACTATGGGCGCCTACGAGCAGTACTTC. This codes for CASSTLATMGAYEQYF.

The rearrangement links TRBV28 to TRBJ2-1; TRBD2 matches at 7 bases. The CDR3 sequence is 15 residues long. V was pared by 5 bases and J by 4 bases, with 8 bases of the junction left unmatched. Germline V gene sequence: CDR1 MDHEN, CDR2 SYDVKM. For the CDR3, the DNA is TGTGCCAGCAGTCCTCAAGCGGGGAGATACAATGAGCAGTTCTTC. Amino acids: CASSPQAGRYNEQFF. The full variable domain, with the rest looked up from reference TRBV28 and TRBJ2-1, is DVKVTQSSRYLVKRTGEKVFLECVQDMDHENMFWYRQDPGLGLRLIYFSYDVKMKEKGDIPEGYSVSREKKERFSLILESASTNQTSMYLCASSPQAGRYNEQFFGPGTRLTVL.

The genes are TRBV6-1 and TRBJ2-7; the match to TRBD2 covers 8 bases. CDR1 and CDR2 (germline): MNHNS, SASEGT. The CDR3 contains 14 residues. V lost 6 bases, J lost 3 bases, and 7 bases stayed unmatched. The CDR3 DNA reads TGTGCCAGCAGACACCCGGGACTAGGCTACGAGCAGTACTTC. Protein product: CASRHPGLGYEQYF.

The gene calls are TRBV15 and TRBJ2-3, with D unclear. Germline CDR1 LNHNV, CDR2 YYDKDF (reference sequence). This CDR3 has 13 residues. V was clipped by 8 bases and J by 2 bases, with 11 bases between them. This chain's CDR3 is CATLGGSTDTQYF. The CDR3 DNA reads TGTGCCACCTTGGGCGGATCCACAGATACGCAGTATTTT. Full variable domain (rest looked up from reference TRBV15 and TRBJ2-3): DAMVIQNPRYQVTQFGKPVTLSCSQTLNHNVMYWYQQKSSQAPKLLFHYYDKDFNNEADTPDNFQSRRPNTSFCFLDIRSPGLGDTAMYLCATLGGSTDTQYFGPGTRLTVL.

The chain links TRBV7-9 to TRBJ2-7, with unresolved D. The CDR3 has 12 amino acids. V lost 7 bases to trimming and J lost 1 base, with 8 bases between them. CDR1 is SEHNR and CDR2 is FQNEAQ in the germline V gene (reference sequence). CDR3 sequence: CASISQSYEQYF. DNA for the CDR3: TGTGCCAGCATTAGTCAGTCCTACGAGCAGTACTTC.

The gene calls are TRBV14 and TRBJ2-1; 9 bases fit TRBD2. The CDR3 length is 15 residues. J gave up 8 bases and V 3 bases, and 8 bases lay outside the gene matches. From germline, CDR1 is SGHDN and CDR2 FVKESK. For the CDR3, the DNA is TGTGCCAGCAGCCATTTAGCGGGAGAGAAGGATGAGCAGTTCTTC. Protein: CASSHLAGEKDEQFF.

The gene calls are TRBV13 and TRBJ2-1, with 12 bases that match TRBD2. After removal of 5 bases from V and 4 bases from J, the junction contained 3 bases not matched to a gene. Germline V gene lookup returns CDR1 PRHDT and CDR2 FYEKMQ (reference sequence). This CDR3 spans 15 amino acids. CDR3 sequence (DNA): TGTGCCAGCAGCACGGGGACTAGCGGGTACAATGAGCAGTTCTTC. Translated: CASSTGTSGYNEQFF.

This chain joins TRBV5-1 and TRBJ2-7; D unresolved. Germline V CDR1 and CDR2: SGHRS, YFSETQ. Trimming cost V 3 bases and J 4 bases, with 5 bases left between them. The CDR3 length is 11 residues. The CDR3 bases are TGCGCCAGCAGCTCTCTATACGAGCAGTACTTC. This encodes CASSSLYEQYF.

The J gene is TRBJ2-2, the V gene TRBV7-9; D not certain. The germline V gene has CDR1 SEHNR and CDR2 FQNEAQ (reference sequence). Trimming cost V 8 bases and J 2 bases, with 9 bases left between them. The CDR3 has 13 amino acids. The CDR3 coding sequence is TGTGCCAGCCGGACGGCCAACACCGGGGAGCTGTTTTTT. This sequence encodes CASRTANTGELFF.

CDR3 nucleotide sequence: TGTGCCAGCAGTTTAACGCTCTCCTACGAGCAGTACTTC. It yields the protein CASSLTLSYEQYF. The chain employs TRBV28 and TRBJ2-7, with D unresolved. Trimming cost V 2 bases and J 0 bases, with 5 bases left between them. The CDR3 consists of 13 residues. The germline V gene encodes CDR1 MDHEN and CDR2 SYDVKM.

The chain joins TRBV5-1 to TRBJ2-4; 11 nucleotides match TRBD2. Germline trimming cut 2 bases from V and 0 bases from J; bases unmatched to any gene: 4. CDR3 length equals 17 residues. Per germline, CDR1 SGHRS and CDR2 YFSETQ. In DNA form, the CDR3 reads TGCGCCAGCAGCTTAGGGACTAGCGGACTAGCCAAAAACATTCAGTACTTC. It translates to CASSLGTSGLAKNIQYF. The variable domain in full, completed from reference TRBV5-1 and TRBJ2-4, reads KAGVTQTPRYLIKTRGQQVTLSCSPISGHRSVSWYQQTPGQGLQFLFEYFSETQRNKGNFPGRFSGRQFSNSRSEMNVSTLELGDSALYLCASSLGTSGLAKNIQYFGAGTRLSVL.

The chain links TRBV27 to TRBJ2-3; D unresolved. The length of the CDR3 is 11 residues. V lost 6 bases to trimming and J lost 2 bases, with 3 bases between them. Germline V gives CDR1 MNHEY, CDR2 SMNVEV (reference sequence). The DNA for the CDR3 is TGTGCCAGCAGGATCACAGATACGCAGTATTTT. Its protein is CASRITDTQYF.